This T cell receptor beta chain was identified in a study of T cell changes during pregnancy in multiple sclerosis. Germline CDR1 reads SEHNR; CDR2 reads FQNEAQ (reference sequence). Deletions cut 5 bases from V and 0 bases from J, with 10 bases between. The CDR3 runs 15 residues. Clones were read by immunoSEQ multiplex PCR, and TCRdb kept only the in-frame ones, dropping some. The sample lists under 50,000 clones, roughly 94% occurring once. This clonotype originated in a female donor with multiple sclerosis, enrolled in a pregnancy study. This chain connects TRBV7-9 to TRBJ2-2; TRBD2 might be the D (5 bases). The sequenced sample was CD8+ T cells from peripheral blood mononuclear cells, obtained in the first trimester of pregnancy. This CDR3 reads CASSPDFPNTGELFF. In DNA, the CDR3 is TGTGCCAGCAGCCCGGACTTCCCGAACACCGGGGAGCTGTTTTTT.